The 5 T cell receptor beta chains in this list originate from one sample, sequenced in a study of shared clonotypes between healthy human individuals. Libraries were prepared by immunoSEQ multiplex PCR; TCRdb keeps only in-frame clonotypes and omits some of them. The sample contains roughly 380,000 clones, 96% of which appear only once. The specimen was memory CD8+ T cells sorted from blood. Sample subset: CD45RO+ cells pooled with CCR7-negative TemRA cells. These receptors were obtained from a man in his thirties or forties in good health.

CDR3 in amino acids: CSASTGFGQYF. CDR3 in DNA: TGCAGTGCTTCCACGGGGTTCGGGCAGTACTTC. This rearrangement joins TRBV20-1 to TRBJ2-7, with D possibly TRBD2 on 5 matching bases. Germline loops: CDR1 DFQATT, CDR2 SNEGSKA (reference sequence). This CDR3 comprises 11 residues. Trimming cost V 5 bases and J 9 bases, with 14 bases left between them.

The genes are TRBV27 and TRBJ2-7, with 7 bases matching TRBD1. From germline, CDR1 is MNHEY and CDR2 SMNVEV (reference sequence). Trimming took 4 bases from V and 3 from J; bases not matched to a gene: 3. This CDR3 region has 13 residues. The CDR3 DNA sequence: TGTGCCAGCAGTTACAGGGGAGTCTACGAGCAGTACTTC. Amino acids: CASSYRGVYEQYF.

This clone was counted a single time. The rearrangement links TRBV5-1 to TRBJ1-2; D possibly corresponds to TRBD1 (5 bases). CDR1 and CDR2 (germline): SGHRS, YFSETQ. The CDR3 totals 13 residues. Trimming left V 0 bases short and J 3 bases short, with 6 bases between. The CDR3 nucleotides are TGCGCCAGCAGCTTGGCCAGGGACTATGGCTACACCTTC. Protein sequence: CASSLARDYGYTF. The variable domain in full, completed from reference TRBV5-1 and TRBJ1-2, reads KAGVTQTPRYLIKTRGQQVTLSCSPISGHRSVSWYQQTPGQGLQFLFEYFSETQRNKGNFPGRFSGRQFSNSRSEMNVSTLELGDSALYLCASSLARDYGYTFGSGTRLTVV.

The chain links TRBV13 to TRBJ2-1; D remains ambiguous. Germline V gives CDR1 PRHDT, CDR2 FYEKMQ (reference sequence). This CDR3 spans 12 amino acids. The ends were cut back, 3 bases at V and 8 bases at J, with 8 bases in the middle. CDR3 bases: TGTGCCAGCAGCTTGGTTATTCATGAGCAGTTCTTC. Protein product: CASSLVIHEQFF.

V and J are TRBV5-4 and TRBJ1-4, with 9 nucleotides matching TRBD1. Germline V gene data show CDR1 as SGHNT and CDR2 as YYREEE (reference sequence). The junction had 9 bases not matched to a gene; V was cut back by 1 base and J by 8 bases. The CDR3 is 16 amino acids. The CDR3 spells CASSLRTGVSLEKLFF. Here the CDR3 DNA reads TGTGCCAGCAGCTTGAGGACAGGGGTTTCGTTGGAAAAACTGTTTTTT.